Detailed here is one TCR beta chain. What it recognizes is unknown. The CDR3 is 11 amino acids. Trimming removed 3 bases from V and 12 bases from J, with 12 bases in between. Per germline, CDR1 DFQATT and CDR2 SNEGSKA (reference sequence). Before being chosen for sequencing, patients had shown CD8+CD57+ cell expansion by flow cytometry. These data come from a study of CD8+CD57+ T cells in acquired aplastic anemia. Study details: The sorted CD4+ and CD8+ cells yielded an average approximately 3 ug of DNA. Overall study findings and caveats: There were fewer than 35 CD8+ CDR3 sequences that occurred in both patients and controls.

The study profiled TCR beta VDJ and CDR3 using genomic DNA as template. TCRdb called the reads again in MiXCR, with one record for every CDR3 protein. The sample carries about 150,000 distinct CDR3 sequences, around half recorded once. This TCR was recovered from a human donor with aplastic anemia. Sequencing input: sorted CD4+, CD8+, or CD8+CD57+ T cells (not recorded which) from PBMCs. The chain joins TRBV20-1 to TRBJ2-1, with D possibly matching TRBD2 (5 bases). CDR3 loop: CSAREPEGQFF. As DNA, the CDR3 is TGCAGTGCTAGGGAGCCAGAGGGGCAGTTCTTC.